This T cell receptor (beta chain) emerged from a study of T-cell reconstitution after alpha-beta-depleted transplantation in children (dated by TCRdb to 2016 to 2017). About the full investigation: T-cell immune reconstitution after TCRalphabeta/CD19-depleted allogeneic hematopoietic cell transplantation in children was quantitatively tracked in the study by means of TCR repertoire profiling.

Notes on this clonotype: What antigen it recognizes has not been identified. Within one base of it there is no much larger clone, and no base qualities were kept.

Libraries were prepared through PCR. The sequencer listed for this sample is Illumina HiSeq 2500. To normalize quantification of the TCRbeta repertoire, the TCR libraries were built with molecular barcoding that relied on unique molecular identifiers. TCRdb ran its own pipeline on the public reads, namely fastp trimming at Q25 and MiXCR clone calling, and kept in-frame beta chains. Rows with a matching CDR3 protein are joined into one entry that keeps the most common DNA and genes. This sample comprises 300,000 to 400,000 distinct CDR3 sequences, about 14% of them detected only once. The top ten clonotypes cover about 3.9% of the sample. This clonotype originated in a human donor who donated a stem cell graft to a child with Fanconi anemia. Material: PBMCs, obtained from the stem cell graft.

Here the CDR3 is given as CASSWTGRDEKLFF. The base sequence is TGTGCCAGCAGTTGGACAGGGCGGGATGAAAAACTGTTTTTT. In this chain, TRBV6-5 is recombined with TRBJ1-4; 8 junctional bases match TRBD1. Based on the germline V gene, the CDR1 and CDR2 sequences are MNHEY and SVGAGI. V and J are trimmed by 4 bases and 6 bases, and the gene matches miss 4 bases of the junction. Inclusive of the bounding cysteine and phenylalanine, the CDR3 is 14 residues long. Only the CDR3 DNA is retained, 42 bases long and in frame from the first base.